This is a list of T cell receptor beta chains from one sample in a study of blood T cell repertoires in COVID-19. The data were produced by immunoSEQ multiplex PCR, yet TCRdb's version contains in-frame clones alone and is incomplete. The sample consists of 200,000 to 250,000 clones, over 60% of them appearing once. Material: peripheral blood. The receptors were gathered from a woman aged 65 to 85 with acute or convalescent COVID-19. The CDR3 runs from the conserved cysteine through the conserved F or W. The order of the fields is clone size, D gene, V gene, J gene, CDR3 length, CDR3 DNA, CDR3 protein. D genes are given only for firm matches. Clone size appears in some rows only: once, few, many, or a class for an expanded clone.

-,-,TRBV7-2,TRBJ1-4,14,TGTGCCAGCAGCTTTCGGCAGGTTGGTGAAAAACTGTTTTTT,CASSFRQVGEKLFF
-,TRBD2,TRBV30,TRBJ2-3,13,TGTGCCTGTAGCGGGAGGGGCACAGATACGCAGTATTTT,CACSGRGTDTQYF
-,TRBD1,TRBV28,TRBJ2-1,15,TGTGCCAGCAGTTACAGGGGGTTAGGCTACAATGAGCAGTTCTTC,CASSYRGLGYNEQFF
-,TRBD2,TRBV4-2,TRBJ2-1,17,TGTGCCAGCAGCGGAGAGGATGGACTAGCGGGATCAAATGAGCAGTTCTTC,CASSGEDGLAGSNEQFF
-,-,TRBV10-3,TRBJ2-2,16,TGTGCCATCAGTGAGTCGGGGGCTCGGAACACCGGGGAGCTGTTTTTT,CAISESGARNTGELFF
-,TRBD1,TRBV5-6,TRBJ2-1,15,TGTGCCAGCAGCCCCCGGGACAGGAGGGTTAATGAGCAGTTCTTC,CASSPRDRRVNEQFF
-,-,TRBV7-3,TRBJ2-7,13,TGTGCCAGCAGCTTAGGGCGAGCCTACGAGCAGTACTTC,CASSLGRAYEQYF
-,-,TRBV7-8,TRBJ1-3,13,TGTGCCAGCAGCTCAGGGCCGGGAAACACCATATATTTT,CASSSGPGNTIYF
once,TRBD1,TRBV27,TRBJ2-3,14,TGTGCCAGCAGTTCAACAGGGGGCGTGGATACGCAGTATTTT,CASSSTGGVDTQYF
-,TRBD1,TRBV18,TRBJ2-5,16,TGTGCCAGCTCCGCTCTCTCTCAGGGGGATGCCCAGACCCAGTACTTC,CASSALSQGDAQTQYF
few,-,TRBV18,TRBJ2-2,12,TGTGCCAGCTCACCTCCTACCGGGGAGCTGTTTTTT,CASSPPTGELFF
-,-,TRBV18,TRBJ2-2,15,TGTGCCAGCTCACCGGAGAGTGGCGGGACCGGGGAGCTGTTTTTT,CASSPESGGTGELFF
few,-,TRBV11-2,TRBJ2-5,13,TGTGCCAGCAGCTTAGTCCAGGGGGAGACCCAGTACTTC,CASSLVQGETQYF
-,TRBD2,TRBV7-2,TRBJ2-1,14,TGTGCCAGCAGCTTATCGGCTAGCGGGAGGGGAGGGTTCTTC,CASSLSASGRGGFF
-,TRBD1,TRBV27,TRBJ2-2,15,TGTGCCAGCAGTTTGGTTACAGGGGACACCGGGGAGCTGTTTTTT,CASSLVTGDTGELFF
-,-,TRBV5-1,TRBJ2-2,14,TGCGCCAGCAGGGGCGGGACCTACACCGGGGAGCTGTTTTTT,CASRGGTYTGELFF
-,-,TRBV27,TRBJ2-3,14,TGTGCCAGCAGTTTGGGGGCGAGCACAGATACGCAGTATTTT,CASSLGASTDTQYF
-,TRBD2,TRBV9,TRBJ2-7,14,TGTGCCAGCAGCGCCCAGACTAGCGGGACTGTGCAGTACTTC,CASSAQTSGTVQYF
once,TRBD2,TRBV3-1/TRBV3-2,TRBJ2-3,18,TGTGCCAGCAGCCAAACTAGCGGGGACCTGCACGACACAGATACGCAGTATTTT,CASSQTSGDLHDTDTQYF
-,TRBD1,TRBV28,TRBJ2-5,15,TGTGCCAGTGACCCGGGACAGGGTACCTTTGAGACCCAGTACTTC,CASDPGQGTFETQYF
many,-,TRBV2,TRBJ1-2,13,TGTGCCAGCAGTGAATTGGCAGTGGAGGGCTACACCTTC,CASSELAVEGYTF
-,TRBD2,TRBV7-6,TRBJ2-2,17,TGTGCCAGCAGCTTAATGGGGCTAGCGGTTAACACCGGGGAGCTGTTTTTT,CASSLMGLAVNTGELFF
-,TRBD2,TRBV28,TRBJ2-7,17,TGTGCCAGCAGTTCAGCTAGCGGGAGGCCTGGCGCCTACGAGCAGTACTTC,CASSSASGRPGAYEQYF
few,-,TRBV7-3,TRBJ1-2,13,TGTGCCAGCAGCCAGGACAGAGAAGATGGCTACACCTTC,CASSQDREDGYTF
-,-,TRBV30,TRBJ1-1,14,TGTGCCTGGAGCCTGGCAGGGCTGAACACTGAAGCTTTCTTT,CAWSLAGLNTEAFF
-,TRBD2,TRBV5-4,TRBJ2-7,15,TGTGCCAGCAGCTTGGGCAGCGGGAGCTCCTACGAGCAGTACTTC,CASSLGSGSSYEQYF
once,TRBD1,TRBV2,TRBJ2-7,15,TGTGCCAGCAGTGGCCCCGGGACAGGGTTCAACGAGCAGTACTTC,CASSGPGTGFNEQYF
-,-,TRBV3-1/TRBV3-2,TRBJ1-6,14,TGTGCCAGCAGCCAGGCTTCGTCTAATTCACCCCTCCACTTT,CASSQASSNSPLHF
-,-,TRBV7-9,TRBJ2-3,13,TGTGCCAGCAGCCCAATGGCCGCAGATACGCAGTATTTT,CASSPMAADTQYF
-,TRBD1,TRBV5-1,TRBJ1-1,15,TGCGCCAGCAGCTTATTTCAGGGGGCTGACACTGAAGCTTTCTTT,CASSLFQGADTEAFF
-,-,TRBV24-1,TRBJ1-2,14,TGTGCCACCAGTGATTTCGCGGGGTACTATGGCTACACCTTC,CATSDFAGYYGYTF
-,TRBD2,TRBV11-3,TRBJ2-5,13,TGTGCCAGCAGTCCCTCGGGGGGAGAGACCCAGTACTTC,CASSPSGGETQYF
-,TRBD2,TRBV7-3,TRBJ2-3,16,TGTGCCAGCAGCTTAAGGCTAGCGGGAGTTGGAGATACGCAGTATTTT,CASSLRLAGVGDTQYF
few,-,TRBV27,TRBJ1-1,14,TGTGCCAGCAGTTTTACAGGGAGTAGCACTGAAGCTTTCTTT,CASSFTGSSTEAFF
few,-,TRBV15,TRBJ2-1,14,TGTGCCACCAGCAGAGGAACTAACTACAATGAGCAGTTCTTC,CATSRGTNYNEQFF
-,-,TRBV30,TRBJ2-7,14,TGTGCCTGGGGAGGGACAGAAGAAACCTACGAGCAGTACTTC,CAWGGTEETYEQYF
-,-,TRBV10-3,TRBJ2-7,15,TGTGCCATCAGTGTGGAGAGCTCGACGTACGCCGAGCAGTACTTC,CAISVESSTYAEQYF
-,-,TRBV7-9,TRBJ2-5,14,TGTGCCAGCACAGGGACAAAGTACCAAGAGACCCAGTACTTC,CASTGTKYQETQYF
-,-,TRBV20-1,TRBJ2-5,10,TGCAGTGTCCGGGGGGAGACCCAGTACTTC,CSVRGETQYF
-,-,TRBV18,TRBJ2-2,15,TGTGCCAGCTCACAGACGGACTTCGCTAGCCGGGAGCTGTTTTTT,CASSQTDFASRELFF
once,TRBD1,TRBV27,TRBJ1-2,17,TGTGCCAGCGCACCTTTTGGCTCCTCTCAGGGGGAATATGGCTACACCTTC,CASAPFGSSQGEYGYTF